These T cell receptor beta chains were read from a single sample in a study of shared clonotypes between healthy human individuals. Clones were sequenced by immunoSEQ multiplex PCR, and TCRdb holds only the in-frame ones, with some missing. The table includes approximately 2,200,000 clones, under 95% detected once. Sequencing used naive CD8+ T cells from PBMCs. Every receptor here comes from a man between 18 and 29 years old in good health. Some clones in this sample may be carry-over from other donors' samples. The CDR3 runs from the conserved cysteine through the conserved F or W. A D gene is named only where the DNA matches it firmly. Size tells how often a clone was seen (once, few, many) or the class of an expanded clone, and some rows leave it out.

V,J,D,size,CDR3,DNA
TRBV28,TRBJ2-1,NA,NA,CASSLAGISYNEQFF,TGTGCCAGCAGTTTGGCAGGGATCTCCTACAATGAGCAGTTCTTC
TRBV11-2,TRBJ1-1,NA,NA,CASSSWVRKDLGTEAFF,TGTGCCAGCAGCTCCTGGGTCAGGAAGGACCTCGGCACTGAAGCTTTCTTT
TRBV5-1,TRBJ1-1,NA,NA,CASSWRDPNTEAFF,TGCGCCAGCAGCTGGCGGGACCCGAACACTGAAGCTTTCTTT
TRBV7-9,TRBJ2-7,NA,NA,CASSPKTGIEQYF,TGTGCCAGCAGCCCCAAGACAGGAATCGAGCAGTACTTC
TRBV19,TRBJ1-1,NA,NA,CASTPLGVNTEAFF,TGTGCCAGTACTCCCCTGGGGGTGAACACTGAAGCTTTCTTT
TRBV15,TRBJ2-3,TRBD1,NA,CATSWTGISDTQYF,TGTGCCACCAGCTGGACAGGGATTTCGGATACGCAGTATTTT
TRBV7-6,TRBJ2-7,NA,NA,CASSLYEDSYEQYF,TGTGCCAGCAGCTTATATGAGGACTCCTACGAGCAGTACTTC
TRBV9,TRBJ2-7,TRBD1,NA,CASSVDWTGSYEQYF,TGTGCCAGCAGCGTAGATTGGACAGGCTCCTACGAGCAGTACTTC
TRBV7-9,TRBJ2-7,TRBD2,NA,CASSYWTSDSYEQYF,TGTGCCAGCAGCTACTGGACTAGCGACTCCTACGAGCAGTACTTC
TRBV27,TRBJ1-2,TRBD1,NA,CASSSGTGVNYGYTF,TGTGCCAGCAGTTCCGGGACAGGGGTAAACTATGGCTACACCTTC
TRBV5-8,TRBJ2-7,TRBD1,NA,CASSHLPGQYEQYF,TGTGCCAGCAGCCACCTTCCGGGACAGTACGAGCAGTACTTC
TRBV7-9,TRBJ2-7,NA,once,CASSSKDSDPYEQYF,TGTGCCAGCAGCTCGAAGGACAGCGATCCCTACGAGCAGTACTTC
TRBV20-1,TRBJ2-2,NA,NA,CSARWGGELFF,TGCAGTGCTAGGTGGGGGGGGGAGCTGTTTTTT
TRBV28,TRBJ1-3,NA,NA,CASSLSGSDTIYF,TGTGCCAGCAGTTTATCCGGTTCAGACACCATATATTTT
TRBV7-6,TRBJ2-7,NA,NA,CASSSLGTPYEQYF,TGTGCCAGCAGCTCTCTTGGGACACCCTACGAGCAGTACTTC